This T cell receptor beta chain was recorded in a study of cytomegalovirus exposure and HLA in healthy donors. Study-wide findings and caveats: Rarity held for most TCR sequences, but there were some public TCRs that occurred in many donors.

The donors were members of the validation cohort, which comprised under 150 subjects and was separate from the first cohort of 670 or so subjects. Per the germline V gene, CDR1 is SGHTA and CDR2 is FQGNSA. The CDR3 contains 13 residues. Trimming removed 3 bases at V and 3 bases at J, with 8 bases between. Libraries were prepared by immunoSEQ multiplex PCR; TCRdb keeps only in-frame clonotypes and omits some of them. The sample records approximately 270,000 clones, approximately 86% being singletons. To note about this clone: The antigen remains unidentified.

The sample consisted of PBMCs. The clonotype originates from a woman aged 18-29 years in good health and CMV-seronegative. The chain employs TRBV7-2 and TRBJ1-2; TRBD1 might be the D (5 bases). CDR3 residues: CASSFQGDYGYTF. For the CDR3, the DNA is TGTGCCAGCAGCTTCCAGGGTGACTATGGCTACACCTTC.